The sequence of this T cell receptor beta chain was determined in a study of shared clonotypes between healthy human individuals. The method was immunoSEQ multiplex PCR; TCRdb's version includes in-frame clones alone and lacks a portion of them. The profile covers more than 2,000,000 clones, with over 90% appearing a single time and roughly 0.36% taken by the ten largest. Notes on this clone: Its specificity is unknown.

Points from the study as a whole: Larger estimated richness was generally recorded for naive subsets relative to memory subsets. Measured sharing among donors was expected to vary with sequencing depth.

The clonotype was recovered from a young man in good health. Some clones in this sample may be carry-over from other donors' samples. The material sequenced was naive CD4+ T cells from PBMCs. The sample's subset: CD45RA+ positively selected.

CDR3 sequence (DNA): TGTGCCAGCAGCGACGGGCCCCAGACAGCCACGAACACTGAAGCTTTCTTT. It specifies CASSDGPQTATNTEAFF. The chain couples TRBV5-6 to TRBJ1-1; perhaps TRBD1 as D (5 bases). CDR1 is SGHDT, CDR2 YYEEEE, per germline. This CDR3 is built from 17 residues. Trimming stripped 4 bases from V and 1 base from J, with 20 bases between.